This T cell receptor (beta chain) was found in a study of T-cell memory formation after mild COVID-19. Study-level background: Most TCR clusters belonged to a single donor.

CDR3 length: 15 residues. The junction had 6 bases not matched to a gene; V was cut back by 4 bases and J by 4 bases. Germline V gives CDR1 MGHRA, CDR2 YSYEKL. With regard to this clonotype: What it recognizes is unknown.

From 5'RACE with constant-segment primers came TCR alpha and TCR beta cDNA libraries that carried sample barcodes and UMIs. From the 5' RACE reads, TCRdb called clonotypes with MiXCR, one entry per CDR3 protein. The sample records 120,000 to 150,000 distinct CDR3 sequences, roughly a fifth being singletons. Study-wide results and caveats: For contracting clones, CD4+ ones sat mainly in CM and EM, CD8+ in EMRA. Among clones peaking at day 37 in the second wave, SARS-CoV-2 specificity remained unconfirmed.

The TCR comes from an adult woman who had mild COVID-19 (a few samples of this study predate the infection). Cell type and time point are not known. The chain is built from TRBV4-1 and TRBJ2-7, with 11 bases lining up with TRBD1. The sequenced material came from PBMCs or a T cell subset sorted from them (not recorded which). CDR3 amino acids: CASSPRTGGIYEQYF. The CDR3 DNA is TGCGCCAGCAGCCCCCGGACAGGGGGCATTTACGAGCAGTACTTC.